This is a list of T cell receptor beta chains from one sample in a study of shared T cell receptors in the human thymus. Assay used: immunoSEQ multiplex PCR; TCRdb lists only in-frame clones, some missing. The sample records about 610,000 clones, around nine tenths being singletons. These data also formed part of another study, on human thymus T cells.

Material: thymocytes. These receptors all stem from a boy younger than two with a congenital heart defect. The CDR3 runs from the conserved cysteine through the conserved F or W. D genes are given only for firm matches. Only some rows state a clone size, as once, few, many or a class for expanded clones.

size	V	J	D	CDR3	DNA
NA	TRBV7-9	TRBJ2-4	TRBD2	CASSLDPEAEREDIQYF	TGTGCCAGCAGCTTAGACCCCGAGGCGGAGCGGGAGGACATTCAGTACTTC
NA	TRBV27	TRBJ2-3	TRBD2	CASSRTSGSTDTQYF	TGTGCCAGCAGCCGGACTAGCGGGAGCACAGATACGCAGTATTTT
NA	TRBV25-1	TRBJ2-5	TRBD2	CASSDPTASLAGGETQYF	TGTGCCAGCAGTGATCCAACCGCGTCACTAGCGGGAGGCGAGACCCAGTACTTC
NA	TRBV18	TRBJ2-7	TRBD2	CASCPGREPFSEQYF	TGTGCCAGCTGCCCGGGGCGGGAGCCTTTTAGCGAGCAGTACTTC
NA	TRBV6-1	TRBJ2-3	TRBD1	CASSDHGQGFSTDTQYF	TGTGCCAGCAGTGACCATGGACAGGGGTTTAGCACAGATACGCAGTATTTT
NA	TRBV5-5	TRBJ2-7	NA	CASGALGYEQYF	TGTGCCAGCGGGGCACTGGGCTACGAGCAGTACTTC
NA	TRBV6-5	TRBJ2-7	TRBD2	CASSLLAGSSEQYF	TGTGCCAGCAGCCTACTAGCGGGAAGCTCCGAGCAGTACTTC
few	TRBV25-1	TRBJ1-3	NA	CASSEEVTVSGNTIYF	TGTGCCAGCAGTGAAGAGGTGACAGTCTCTGGAAACACCATATATTTT
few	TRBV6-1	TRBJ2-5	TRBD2	CASSEGGGETQYF	TGTGCCAGCAGTGAAGGGGGAGGGGAGACCCAGTACTTC
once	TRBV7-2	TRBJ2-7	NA	CASSSPRREGAYEQYF	TGTGCCAGCAGCTCCCCGCGGCGGGAAGGGGCCTACGAGCAGTACTTC
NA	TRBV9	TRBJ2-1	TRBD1	CASSVGQGAGYNEQFF	TGTGCCAGCAGCGTCGGACAGGGGGCGGGCTACAATGAGCAGTTCTTC
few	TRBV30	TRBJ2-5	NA	CAWSVSSVQWVTQYF	TGTGCCTGGAGTGTATCAAGCGTCCAGTGGGTGACCCAGTACTTC
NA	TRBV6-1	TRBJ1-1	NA	CASSPGGVTEAFF	TGTGCCAGCTCCCCCGGGGGGGTCACGGAAGCTTTCTTT
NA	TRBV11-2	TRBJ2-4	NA	CASSFQGLAGVAKNIQYF	TGTGCCAGCAGCTTTCAGGGATTAGCAGGGGTAGCCAAAAACATTCAGTACTTC
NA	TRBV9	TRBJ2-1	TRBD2	CASRRTSGRGYDEQFF	TGTGCCAGCAGGAGGACTAGCGGGAGGGGCTACGATGAGCAGTTCTTC
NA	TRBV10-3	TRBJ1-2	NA	CAISGAGEDGNGYTF	TGTGCCATCAGTGGGGCAGGGGAAGATGGGAATGGCTACACCTTC
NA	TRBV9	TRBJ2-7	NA	CASSVEGDSNEQYF	TGTGCCAGCAGCGTAGAAGGAGACAGCAACGAGCAGTACTTC
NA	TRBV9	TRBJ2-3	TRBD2	CASSVKPSGPSTDTQYF	TGTGCCAGCAGCGTAAAGCCTAGCGGGCCAAGCACAGATACGCAGTATTTT
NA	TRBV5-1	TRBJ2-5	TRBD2	CASSRLAGPQETQYF	TGCGCCAGCAGTAGACTAGCGGGGCCCCAAGAGACCCAGTACTTC
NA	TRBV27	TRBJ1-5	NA	CASSFCNQPQHF	TGTGCCAGCAGTTTCTGCAATCAGCCCCAGCATTTT
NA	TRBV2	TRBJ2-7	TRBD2	CATSAERELYEQYF	TGTGCCACGTCTGCAGAGCGGGAGCTCTACGAGCAGTACTTC
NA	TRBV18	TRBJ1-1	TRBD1	CASAARQGGTEAFF	TGTGCCAGCGCGGCGAGACAGGGGGGCACTGAAGCTTTCTTT
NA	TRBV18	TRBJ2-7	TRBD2	CASSRGRGYEQYF	TGTGCCAGCTCACGGGGGAGGGGCTACGAGCAGTACTTC
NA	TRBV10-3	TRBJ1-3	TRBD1	CAISEPAGQSPSYYSGNTIYF	TGTGCCATCAGTGAGCCCGCGGGACAGAGCCCCTCTTATTACTCTGGAAACACCATATATTTT
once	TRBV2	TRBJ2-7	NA	CASSEGAGANHYEQYF	TGTGCCAGCAGTGAAGGGGCAGGGGCTAACCATTACGAGCAGTACTTC
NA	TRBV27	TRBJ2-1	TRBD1	CASSPDRGTAEPSLPINNEQFF	TGTGCCAGCAGTCCGGACAGGGGGACGGCTGAGCCCTCTTTGCCGATTAACAATGAGCAGTTCTTC
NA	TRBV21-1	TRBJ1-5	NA	CASSPRNRVDNQPQHF	TGTGCCAGCAGCCCCCGGAATCGGGTGGACAATCAGCCCCAGCATTTT
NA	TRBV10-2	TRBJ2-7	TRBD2	CASRASGRVSYEQYF	TGCGCCAGCAGGGCTAGCGGGAGAGTCTCCTACGAGCAGTACTTC